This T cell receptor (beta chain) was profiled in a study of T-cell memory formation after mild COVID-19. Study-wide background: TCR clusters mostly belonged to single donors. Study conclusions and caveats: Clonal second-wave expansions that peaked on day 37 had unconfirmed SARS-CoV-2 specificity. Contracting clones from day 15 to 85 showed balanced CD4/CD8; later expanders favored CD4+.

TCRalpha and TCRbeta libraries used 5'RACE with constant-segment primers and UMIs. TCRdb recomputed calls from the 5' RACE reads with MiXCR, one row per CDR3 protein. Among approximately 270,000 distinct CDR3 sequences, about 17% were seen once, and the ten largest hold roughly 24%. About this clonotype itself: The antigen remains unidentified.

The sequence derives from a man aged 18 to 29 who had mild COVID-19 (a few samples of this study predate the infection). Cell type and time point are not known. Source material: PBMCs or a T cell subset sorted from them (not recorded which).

The CDR3 loop reads CASSFNPRGGVETQYF. CDR3 DNA sequence: TGCGCCAGCAGCTTTAACCCTCGGGGGGGCGTTGAGACCCAGTACTTC. The rearrangement uses TRBV5-1 and TRBJ2-5, with 8 bases fitting TRBD2. CDR1 and CDR2 (germline): SGHRS, YFSETQ. V shed 2 bases, J shed 5 bases, and the junction held 11 bases outside the gene matches. CDR3 length: 16 residues.